This T cell receptor beta chain comes out of a study of CD8+ T cells in alopecia areata. Study-wide context: Affected scalp percentage set treated patients' severity scores.

This clone was seen once. RNA, once extracted, was reverse transcribed into cDNA for use as the sequencing template. Assay: immunoSEQ multiplex PCR; the TCRdb copy retains only in-frame clones and omits some. Found here are 150,000 to 200,000 clones, less than 80% of them singletons; the top ten hold approximately 15%. Specified treatment: oral pan-JAK inhibitor, 5-10 mg twice daily. The germline V gene has CDR1 DFQATT and CDR2 SNEGSKA (reference sequence). The ends were cut back, 2 bases at V and 9 bases at J, with 5 bases in the middle. CDR3 length: 10 residues. This receptor was taken from a human donor with alopecia areata. The chain couples TRBV20-1 to TRBJ2-1; D unresolved. Source: CD4+ T cells sorted from blood, taken at week 24, from a patient treated with tofacitinib. CDR3 residues: CSARSGEQFF. CDR3 bases: TGCAGTGCTAGATCGGGTGAGCAGTTCTTC.